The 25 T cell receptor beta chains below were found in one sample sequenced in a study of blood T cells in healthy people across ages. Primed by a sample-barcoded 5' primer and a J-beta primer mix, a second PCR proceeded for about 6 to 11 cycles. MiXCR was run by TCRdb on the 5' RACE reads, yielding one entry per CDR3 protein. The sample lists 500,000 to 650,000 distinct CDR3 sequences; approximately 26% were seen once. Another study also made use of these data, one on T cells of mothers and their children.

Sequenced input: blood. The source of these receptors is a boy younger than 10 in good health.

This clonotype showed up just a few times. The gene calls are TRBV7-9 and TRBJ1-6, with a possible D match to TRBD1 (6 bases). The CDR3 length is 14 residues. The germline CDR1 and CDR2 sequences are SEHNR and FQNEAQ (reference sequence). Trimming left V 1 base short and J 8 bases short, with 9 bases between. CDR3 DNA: TGTGCCAGCAGCTTAGAACAGGGCGATTCACCCCTCCACTTT. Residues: CASSLEQGDSPLHF.

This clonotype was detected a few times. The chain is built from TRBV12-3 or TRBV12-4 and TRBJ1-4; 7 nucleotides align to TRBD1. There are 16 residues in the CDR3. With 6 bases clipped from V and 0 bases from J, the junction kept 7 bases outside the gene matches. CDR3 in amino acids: CASSGTEDPTNEKLFF. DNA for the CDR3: TGTGCCAGCAGCGGGACAGAAGATCCAACTAATGAAAAACTGTTTTTT.

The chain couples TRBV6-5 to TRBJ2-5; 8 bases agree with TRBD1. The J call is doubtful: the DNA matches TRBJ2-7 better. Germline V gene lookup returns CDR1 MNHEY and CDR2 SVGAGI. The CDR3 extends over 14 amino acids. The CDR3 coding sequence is TGTGCCAGCAGAGGGACAGGTTCGTTGTACGAGCAGTACTTC. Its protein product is CASRGTGSLYEQYF.

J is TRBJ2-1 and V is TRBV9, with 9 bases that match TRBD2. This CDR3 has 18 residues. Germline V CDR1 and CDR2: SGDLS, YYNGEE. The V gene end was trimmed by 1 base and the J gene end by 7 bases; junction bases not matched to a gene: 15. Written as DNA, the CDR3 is TGTGCCAGCAGCGTATTAGGGCACGCGGGAGGGCCCTTAAATGAGCAGTTCTTC. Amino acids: CASSVLGHAGGPLNEQFF. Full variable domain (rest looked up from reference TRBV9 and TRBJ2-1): DSGVTQTPKHLITATGQRVTLRCSPRSGDLSVYWYQQSLDQGLQFLIQYYNGEERAKGNILERFSAQQFPDLHSELNLSSLELGDSALYFCASSVLGHAGGPLNEQFFGPGTRLTVL.

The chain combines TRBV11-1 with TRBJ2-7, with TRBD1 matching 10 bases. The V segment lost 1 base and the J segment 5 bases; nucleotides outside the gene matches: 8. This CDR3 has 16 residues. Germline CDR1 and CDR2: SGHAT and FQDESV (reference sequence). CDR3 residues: CASSLEWGQGINEQYF. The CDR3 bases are TGTGCCAGCAGCTTAGAATGGGGACAGGGGATAAACGAGCAGTACTTC.

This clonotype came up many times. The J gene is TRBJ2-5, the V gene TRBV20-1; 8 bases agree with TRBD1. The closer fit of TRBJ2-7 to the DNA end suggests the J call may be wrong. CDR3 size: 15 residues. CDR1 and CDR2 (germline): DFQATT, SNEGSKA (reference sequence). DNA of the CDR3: TGCAGTGCTAGGGGGCCGACGACAGGGGCCTACGAGCAGTACTTC. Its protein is CSARGPTTGAYEQYF.

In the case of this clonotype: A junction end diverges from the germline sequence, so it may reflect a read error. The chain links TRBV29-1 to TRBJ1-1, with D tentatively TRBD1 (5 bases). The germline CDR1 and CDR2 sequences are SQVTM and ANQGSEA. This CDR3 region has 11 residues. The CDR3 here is CSVEVGPTILF. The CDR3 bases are TGCAGCGTTGAAGTGGGGCCCACAATTCTCTTT.

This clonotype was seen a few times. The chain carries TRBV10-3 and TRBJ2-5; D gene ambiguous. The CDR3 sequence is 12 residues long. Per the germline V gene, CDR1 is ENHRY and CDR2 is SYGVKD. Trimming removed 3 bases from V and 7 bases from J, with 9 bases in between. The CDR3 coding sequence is TGTGCCATCAGTGATAGGTCGGGGACCCAGTACTTC. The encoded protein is CAISDRSGTQYF.

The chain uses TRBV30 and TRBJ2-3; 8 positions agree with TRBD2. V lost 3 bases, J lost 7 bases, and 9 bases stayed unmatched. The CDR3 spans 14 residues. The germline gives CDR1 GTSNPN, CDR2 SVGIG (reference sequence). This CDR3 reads CAWRSRGGANTQYF. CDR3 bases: TGTGCCTGGAGGTCCCGGGGGGGGGCAAATACGCAGTATTTT.

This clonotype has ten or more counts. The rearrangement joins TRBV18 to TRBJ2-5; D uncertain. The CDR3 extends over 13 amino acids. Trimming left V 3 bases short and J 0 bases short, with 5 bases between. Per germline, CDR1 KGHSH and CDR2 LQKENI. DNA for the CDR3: TGTGCCAGCTCACCCGAGAACCAAGAGACCCAGTACTTC. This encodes CASSPENQETQYF.

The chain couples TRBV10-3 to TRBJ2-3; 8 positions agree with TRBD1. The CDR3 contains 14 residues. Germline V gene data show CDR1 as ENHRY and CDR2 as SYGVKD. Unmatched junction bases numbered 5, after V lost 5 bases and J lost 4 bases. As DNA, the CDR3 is TGTGCCATCAGTTCGACAGGGGATCCAGATACGCAGTATTTT. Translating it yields CAISSTGDPDTQYF.

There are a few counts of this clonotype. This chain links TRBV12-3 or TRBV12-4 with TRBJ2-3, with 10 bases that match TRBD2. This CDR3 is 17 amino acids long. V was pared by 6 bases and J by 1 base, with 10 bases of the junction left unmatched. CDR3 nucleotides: TGTGCCAGCAGCCCTAACGTTCTAGCGGGGGGCACAGATACGCAGTATTTT. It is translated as CASSPNVLAGGTDTQYF.

The CDR3 sequence: CAIMKGQGYGYTF. The CDR3 DNA sequence: TGTGCCATCATGAAGGGACAGGGCTATGGCTACACCTTC. The V gene is TRBV10-3, the J gene TRBJ1-2, with 9 positions matching TRBD1. Looked up from germline, CDR1 is ENHRY and CDR2 is SYGVKD. The trim removed 7 bases at V and 4 bases at J, leaving 4 bases unmatched. The CDR3 is 13 amino acids.

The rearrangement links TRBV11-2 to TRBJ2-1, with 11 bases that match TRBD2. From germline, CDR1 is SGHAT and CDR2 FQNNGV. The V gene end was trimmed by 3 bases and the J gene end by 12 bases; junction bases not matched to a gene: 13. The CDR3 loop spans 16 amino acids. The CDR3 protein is CASSFVGSSGRAGQFF. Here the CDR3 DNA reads TGTGCCAGCAGCTTTGTGGGGAGTAGCGGGAGGGCCGGGCAGTTCTTC.

The CDR3 protein is CASSLAGGELIHNEQFF. As DNA, the CDR3 is TGTGCCAGCAGCTTGGCAGGGGGGGAGTTGATCCACAATGAGCAGTTCTTC. This chain links TRBV5-6 with TRBJ2-7; either TRBD1 or TRBD2 may fit D (7 bases each). The assigned J gene may be wrong: the sequence end matches TRBJ2-1 better. The CDR3 runs 17 residues. Germline lookup yields CDR1 SGHDT and CDR2 YYEEEE.

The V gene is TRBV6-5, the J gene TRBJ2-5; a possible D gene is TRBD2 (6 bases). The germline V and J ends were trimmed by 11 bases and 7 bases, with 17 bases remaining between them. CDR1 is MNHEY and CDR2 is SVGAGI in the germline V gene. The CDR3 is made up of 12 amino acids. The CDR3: CASAGQEGTQYF. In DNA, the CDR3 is TGTGCCTCCGCAGGGCAGGAGGGGACCCAGTACTTC.

CDR3 protein: CASSLSGTNQPQHF. The CDR3 DNA sequence: TGTGCCAGCAGTTTATCCGGAACCAATCAGCCCCAGCATTTT. The chain has TRBV27 and TRBJ1-5; no clear D. V was pared by 0 bases and J by 3 bases, with 6 bases between. This CDR3 contains 14 residues. Germline V gene lookup returns CDR1 MNHEY and CDR2 SMNVEV (reference sequence).

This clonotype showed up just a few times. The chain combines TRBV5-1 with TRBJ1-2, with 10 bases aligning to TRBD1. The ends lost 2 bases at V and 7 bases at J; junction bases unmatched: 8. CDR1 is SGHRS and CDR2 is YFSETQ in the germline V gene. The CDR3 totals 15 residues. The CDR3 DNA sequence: TGCGCCAGCAGCTTTGGGTCCGGGACAGGGGCTGGCTACACCTTC. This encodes CASSFGSGTGAGYTF.

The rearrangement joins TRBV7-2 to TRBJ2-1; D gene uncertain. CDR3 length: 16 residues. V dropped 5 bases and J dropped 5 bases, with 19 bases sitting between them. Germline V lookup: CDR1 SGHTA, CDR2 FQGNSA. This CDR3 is CASSAPDPGRHNEQFF. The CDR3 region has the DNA TGTGCCAGCAGCGCCCCGGACCCCGGGCGGCACAATGAGCAGTTCTTC.

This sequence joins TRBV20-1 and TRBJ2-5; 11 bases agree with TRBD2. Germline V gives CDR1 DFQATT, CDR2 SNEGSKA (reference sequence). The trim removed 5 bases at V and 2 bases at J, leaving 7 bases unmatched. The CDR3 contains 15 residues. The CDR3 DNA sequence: TGCAGTGCTGGAGGTAGCGGGGGGGAGCAAGAGACCCAGTACTTC. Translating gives CSAGGSGGEQETQYF.

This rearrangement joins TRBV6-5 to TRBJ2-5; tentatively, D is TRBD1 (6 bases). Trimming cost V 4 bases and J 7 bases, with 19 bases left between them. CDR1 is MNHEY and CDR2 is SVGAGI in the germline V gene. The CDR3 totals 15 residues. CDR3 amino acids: CASSSRTVADMTQYF. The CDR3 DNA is TGTGCCAGCAGTTCCAGGACAGTGGCGGACATGACCCAGTACTTC.

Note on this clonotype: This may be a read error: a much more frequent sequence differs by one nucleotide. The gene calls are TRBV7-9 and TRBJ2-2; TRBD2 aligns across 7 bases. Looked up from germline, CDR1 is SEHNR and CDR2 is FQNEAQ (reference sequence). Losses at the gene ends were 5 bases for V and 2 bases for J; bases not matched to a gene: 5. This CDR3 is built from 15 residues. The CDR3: CASSPAGVNTGELFF. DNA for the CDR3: TGTGCCAGCAGCCCCGCGGGGGTAAACACCGGGGAGCTGTTTTTT.

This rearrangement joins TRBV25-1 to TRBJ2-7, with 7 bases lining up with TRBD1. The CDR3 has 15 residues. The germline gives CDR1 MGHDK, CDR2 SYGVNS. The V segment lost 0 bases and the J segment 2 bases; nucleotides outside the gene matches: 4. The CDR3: CASSEYQGGPYEQYF. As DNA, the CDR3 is TGTGCCAGCAGTGAATATCAAGGGGGCCCCTACGAGCAGTACTTC.

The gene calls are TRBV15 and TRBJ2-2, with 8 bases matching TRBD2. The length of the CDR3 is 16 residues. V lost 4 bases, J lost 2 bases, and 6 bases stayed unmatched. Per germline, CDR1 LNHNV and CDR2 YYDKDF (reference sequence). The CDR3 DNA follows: TGTGCCACCAGCAACCTACTAGCGGAAAACACCGGGGAGCTGTTTTTT. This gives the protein CATSNLLAENTGELFF.

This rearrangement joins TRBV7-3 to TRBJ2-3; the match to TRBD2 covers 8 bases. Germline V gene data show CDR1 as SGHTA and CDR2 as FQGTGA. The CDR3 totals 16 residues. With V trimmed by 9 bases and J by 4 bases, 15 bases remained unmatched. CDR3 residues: CASITTSVRMADTQYF. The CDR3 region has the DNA TGTGCCAGTATTACGACTAGCGTAAGAATGGCAGATACGCAGTATTTT.